The 32 T cell receptor beta chains listed next were all sequenced from one sample in a study of T cells after yellow fever vaccination. TCRdb re-analysed the 5' RACE reads in MiXCR, keeping a single row per CDR3 protein. Among about 580,000 distinct CDR3 sequences, roughly 17% were seen once, and the ten largest hold approximately 15%. Specimen: PBMCs, collected 4 to 5 days after the first yellow fever vaccination. The source of these receptors is a man younger than 30 who received the YFV17D yellow fever vaccine.

This clonotype has a count of ten or more. CDR3 residues: CASSYRTTIEKLFF. DNA of the CDR3: TGTGCCAGCAGTTACCGGACAACCATTGAAAAACTGTTTTTT. The chain employs TRBV6-5 and TRBJ1-4; TRBD1 might be the D (5 bases). The CDR3 runs to 14 residues. The germline V gene encodes CDR1 MNHEY and CDR2 SVGAGI. Trimming took off 2 bases at V and 7 bases at J, with 11 bases between the two ends.

This clonotype occurred a few times. The J gene is TRBJ2-1, the V gene TRBV3-1; 8 bases are a match to TRBD2. J lost 9 bases, V lost 6 bases, and 22 bases had no gene match. The CDR3 loop spans 18 amino acids. The V gene's germline CDR1 is LGHDT and CDR2 YNNKEL (reference sequence). CDR3 residues: CASSRTGSGGHFSPEQFF. CDR3 bases: TGTGCCAGCAGTCGTACCGGGAGCGGGGGCCACTTCTCTCCTGAGCAGTTCTTC.

This clonotype occurred a few times. CDR3 amino acids: CASSQPTASYSGANVLTF. Here the CDR3 DNA reads TGCGCCAGCAGCCAACCGACGGCGAGCTACTCTGGGGCCAACGTCCTGACTTTC. The chain employs TRBV4-1 and TRBJ2-6; the D is unclear. Germline lookup yields CDR1 MGHRA and CDR2 YSYEKL. V lost 2 bases to trimming and J lost 0 bases, with 14 bases between them. The CDR3 loop spans 18 amino acids.

This clonotype was seen a few times. The chain recombines TRBV12-3 or TRBV12-4 with TRBJ2-5, with TRBD2 identical over 10 bases. This CDR3 has 16 amino acids. V trimming: 1 base; J trimming: 5 bases; junction bases outside the gene matches: 7. The CDR3 spells CASSLVPSGREETQYF. In nucleotides, the CDR3 is TGTGCCAGCAGTTTAGTCCCCAGCGGGAGGGAGGAGACCCAGTACTTC.

This clonotype was detected only a few times. V usage is TRBV4-3 and J usage is TRBJ2-5, with D perhaps TRBD1 or TRBD2 (6 bases each). The CDR3 spans 16 residues. Trimming stripped 0 bases from V and 4 bases from J, with 15 bases between. Germline V lookup: CDR1 LGHNA, CDR2 YSLEER. CDR3 DNA sequence: TGCGCCAGCAGCCAAGAGAGTTGGGGGGCCGCAGAGACCCAGTACTTC. Its protein is CASSQESWGAAETQYF.

This clonotype was counted between two and nine times. This rearrangement joins TRBV7-8 to TRBJ2-7; 8 positions agree with TRBD1. Germline V gene sequence: CDR1 SGHVS, CDR2 FQNEAQ. Losses at the gene ends were 4 bases for V and 3 bases for J; bases not matched to a gene: 14. This CDR3 has 17 amino acids. The CDR3 is CASSSRPRQGRNYEQYF. DNA of the CDR3: TGTGCCAGCAGCTCCCGACCCCGACAGGGGCGCAACTACGAGCAGTACTTC.

Only a few counts were recorded for this clonotype. The V gene is TRBV20-1, the J gene TRBJ2-7; D not resolved. CDR1 and CDR2 from the germline V gene are DFQATT and SNEGSKA (reference sequence). Between the trimmed V and J ends, which lost 1 base and 1 base, there was a span of 2 bases. The CDR3 runs to 11 residues. CDR3 bases: TGCAGTGCTAGAGTTTCCTACGAGCAGTACTTC. Translation gives CSARVSYEQYF.

This clonotype has just a few counts. The V gene is TRBV29-1, the J gene TRBJ2-3; tentative D call: TRBD1 (6 bases). The ends were cut back, 6 bases at V and 6 bases at J, with 10 bases in the middle. This CDR3 region has 11 residues. Germline V gene sequence: CDR1 SQVTM, CDR2 ANQGSEA. CDR3 protein: CSVTQGDTQYF. Written as DNA, the CDR3 is TGCAGCGTCACCCAGGGGGATACGCAGTATTTT.

The gene calls are TRBV20-1 and TRBJ2-3; TRBD2 matches at 9 bases. Per germline, CDR1 DFQATT and CDR2 SNEGSKA (reference sequence). CDR3 length equals 13 residues. The V and J ends lost 6 bases and 4 bases, in that order; junction bases with no gene match: 5. This CDR3 reads CSALAGLADTQYF. CDR3 in DNA: TGCAGTGCCCTAGCGGGGCTGGCAGATACGCAGTATTTT.

J is TRBJ1-5 and V is TRBV20-1, with 8 bases that match TRBD1. J gave up 5 bases and V 5 bases, and 5 bases lay outside the gene matches. CDR3 length: 13 residues. The V gene's germline CDR1 is DFQATT and CDR2 SNEGSKA (reference sequence). CDR3 loop: CSALRGRDQPQHF. The CDR3 region has the DNA TGCAGTGCTCTCAGGGGGCGCGATCAGCCCCAGCATTTT.

The chain uses TRBV7-3 and TRBJ2-3; D is tentatively TRBD1 or TRBD2 (6 bases each). Germline V gene lookup returns CDR1 SGHTA and CDR2 FQGTGA. The CDR3 runs to 17 residues. V was cut by 4 bases and J by 8 bases, with 25 bases left in between. This CDR3 reads CASSYDQTRGRVGTQYF. CDR3 DNA: TGTGCCAGCAGCTACGACCAGACACGGGGGCGAGTGGGTACGCAGTATTTT.

The chain employs TRBV7-2 and TRBJ2-3; D is unclear. CDR3 size: 15 residues. V shed 0 bases and J shed 0 bases, with 7 bases lying between them. Germline loops: CDR1 SGHTA, CDR2 FQGNSA. The CDR3 DNA reads as TGTGCCAGCAGCTTAGCCCTCCTCAGCACAGATACGCAGTATTTT. Amino acid sequence: CASSLALLSTDTQYF.

The CDR3 region has the DNA TGTGCCAGCAGCTTAGCGGGACAGTCGGGACAGTACTTC. Translating gives CASSLAGQSGQYF. The V gene is TRBV7-2, the J gene TRBJ2-7; 7 nucleotides agree with TRBD1. This CDR3 comprises 13 residues. The germline gives CDR1 SGHTA, CDR2 FQGNSA. The V gene end was trimmed by 0 bases and the J gene end by 10 bases; junction bases not matched to a gene: 6.

This clonotype was seen only a few times. This chain joins TRBV24-1 and TRBJ2-2, with a weak D call TRBD1 (5 bases). Trimming cost V 3 bases and J 6 bases, with 10 bases left between them. Germline V gene lookup returns CDR1 KGHDR and CDR2 SFDVKD. This CDR3 comprises 14 residues. The CDR3 is CATSDPRTPGELFF. For the CDR3, the DNA is TGTGCCACCAGTGATCCCAGGACACCCGGGGAGCTGTTTTTT.

This rearrangement joins TRBV9 to TRBJ1-1; 8 bases are shared with TRBD1. V dropped 4 bases and J dropped 5; count of bases not matched to a gene: 10. CDR3 length equals 15 residues. Germline V gene data show CDR1 as SGDLS and CDR2 as YYNGEE. CDR3 bases: TGTGCCAGCAGCTCACAGGGGGGGTCGGGGACTGAAGCTTTCTTT. Encoded protein: CASSSQGGSGTEAFF.

This chain joins TRBV6-2 or TRBV6-3 and TRBJ2-1; D gene unclear. The CDR3 runs 16 residues. The germline gives CDR1 MNHEY, CDR2 SVGEGT. V lost 0 bases, J lost 4 bases, and 13 bases lay in between. The CDR3 nucleotides are TGTGCCAGCAGTTACTCGAGTCTAGGTGATTACAATGAGCAGTTCTTC. It yields the protein CASSYSSLGDYNEQFF.

This clonotype was counted only a few times. The V gene is TRBV5-1, the J gene TRBJ1-1; tentatively, D is TRBD1 (6 bases). Germline CDR1 is SGHRS and CDR2 is YFSETQ. V was pared by 5 bases and J by 1 base, with 18 bases between. The CDR3 contains 16 residues. The CDR3 sequence is CASSSQPRGANTEAFF. The CDR3 bases are TGCGCCAGCAGTTCCCAACCTCGGGGGGCGAACACTGAAGCTTTCTTT.

This clonotype was counted at least ten times. The chain is built from TRBV12-3 or TRBV12-4 and TRBJ1-2; 10 positions match TRBD1. J gave up 4 bases and V 2 bases, and 4 bases lay outside the gene matches. The CDR3 is 15 amino acids. CDR3 coding DNA: TGTGCCAGCAGTTTAACCGGGACAGGGGCCTATGGCTACACCTTC. The encoded protein is CASSLTGTGAYGYTF.

This clonotype was seen a few times. The CDR3 region has the DNA TGCGCCAGCTACGCTATTAGCGGGGGAAATGAGCAGTTCTTC. Amino acid sequence: CASYAISGGNEQFF. J is TRBJ2-1 and V is TRBV5-1; 9 nucleotides agree with TRBD2. The CDR3 sequence is 14 residues long. With 7 bases clipped from V and 7 bases from J, the junction kept 9 bases outside the gene matches. The germline CDR1 and CDR2 sequences are SGHRS and YFSETQ.

The chain has TRBV29-1 and TRBJ1-2, with TRBD1 matching 10 bases. CDR1 and CDR2 from the germline V gene are SQVTM and ANQGSEA. The CDR3 runs to 14 residues. J gave up 1 base and V 1 base, and 0 bases lay outside the gene matches. CDR3 region: CSVEGDRGNYGYTF. CDR3 DNA: TGCAGCGTTGAAGGGGACAGGGGTAACTATGGCTACACCTTC.

This chain uses TRBV7-3 with TRBJ1-1, with a tentative D call TRBD1 (5 bases). Germline V gene lookup returns CDR1 SGHTA and CDR2 FQGTGA. V gave up 5 bases and J gave up 8 bases, with 15 bases separating them. The CDR3 contains 13 residues. CDR3 in amino acids: CASSPMGVGEAFF. The CDR3 DNA reads as TGTGCCAGCAGCCCCATGGGGGTTGGGGAAGCTTTCTTT.

This chain connects TRBV7-9 to TRBJ2-5, with 10 bases aligning to TRBD2. Germline V gives CDR1 SEHNR, CDR2 FQNEAQ (reference sequence). The ends lost 0 bases at V and 8 bases at J; junction bases unmatched: 9. This CDR3 has 16 amino acids. CDR3 loop: CASSLARIAGGQTQYF. The CDR3 DNA sequence: TGTGCCAGCAGCTTAGCGCGGATAGCGGGGGGCCAAACCCAGTACTTC.

This clonotype was detected only a few times. This chain connects TRBV29-1 to TRBJ2-3, with unresolved D. CDR1 and CDR2 (germline): SQVTM, ANQGSEA. Trimming removed 4 bases from V and 7 bases from J, with 18 bases in between. The CDR3 has 14 amino acids. The CDR3: CSVVLNGREHTQYF. CDR3 nucleotides: TGCAGCGTTGTGCTTAATGGGCGTGAGCATACGCAGTATTTT.

This clonotype showed up just a few times. The genes are TRBV4-2 and TRBJ2-7, with 9 positions matching TRBD1. The CDR3 sequence is 16 residues long. With V trimmed by 2 bases and J by 2 bases, 7 bases remained unmatched. Germline V gene sequence: CDR1 LGHNA, CDR2 YNFKEQ. CDR3 protein: CASSQYSGTGTYEQYV. Written as DNA, the CDR3 is TGTGCCAGCAGCCAATACTCCGGGACAGGGACCTACGAGCAGTACGTC.

This clonotype was detected only a few times. The chain employs TRBV6-2 or TRBV6-3 and TRBJ2-5, with 7 bases identical to TRBD1. The CDR3 length is 16 residues. V lost 0 bases, J lost 3 bases, and 7 bases stayed unmatched. Germline loops: CDR1 MNHEY, CDR2 SVGEGT. The CDR3 DNA reads TGTGCCAGCAGTTACTCCCTCCGGGACAGTGAAGAGACCCAGTACTTC. This gives the protein CASSYSLRDSEETQYF.

This clonotype was seen a few times. This rearrangement joins TRBV7-2 to TRBJ2-5, with 7 bases aligning to TRBD2. V trimming: 5 bases; J trimming: 4 bases; junction bases outside the gene matches: 10. CDR1 is SGHTA and CDR2 is FQGNSA in the germline V gene. CDR3 size: 15 residues. The CDR3 loop is CASSAGGGGGETQYF. CDR3 coding DNA: TGTGCCAGCAGCGCGGGCGGCGGGGGAGGAGAGACCCAGTACTTC.

This clonotype was picked up a small number of times. This chain joins TRBV18 and TRBJ1-5; weak D call: TRBD1 (5 bases). This CDR3 contains 13 residues. V lost 4 bases to trimming and J lost 3 bases, with 7 bases between them. Germline V lookup: CDR1 KGHSH, CDR2 LQKENI. CDR3 in amino acids: CASSRGINQPQHF. The CDR3 DNA follows: TGTGCCAGCTCACGGGGGATCAATCAGCCCCAGCATTTT.

This clonotype was picked up a small number of times. V and J are TRBV18 and TRBJ2-5, with 7 bases aligning to TRBD1. The V segment lost 4 bases and the J segment 6 bases; nucleotides outside the gene matches: 5. The length of the CDR3 is 13 residues. CDR1 is KGHSH and CDR2 is LQKENI in the germline V gene. The CDR3 spells CASSLDRVQTQYF. In nucleotides, the CDR3 is TGTGCCAGCTCACTTGACAGGGTGCAGACCCAGTACTTC.

This sequence joins TRBV20-1 and TRBJ2-2; 9 bases line up with TRBD1. This CDR3 spans 14 amino acids. Germline V gene sequence: CDR1 DFQATT, CDR2 SNEGSKA (reference sequence). V shed 5 bases, J shed 5 bases, and the junction held 6 bases outside the gene matches. The CDR3 loop is CSAPGQGGTGELFF. CDR3 DNA: TGCAGTGCTCCGGGACAGGGAGGGACCGGGGAGCTGTTTTTT.

The chain carries TRBV7-9 and TRBJ2-5, with D possibly matching TRBD2 (6 bases). Germline V gene data show CDR1 as SEHNR and CDR2 as FQNEAQ (reference sequence). Trimming took off 3 bases at V and 3 bases at J, with 11 bases between the two ends. The CDR3 runs 14 residues. In DNA, the CDR3 is TGTGCCAGCAGCTTTTCGGGGGTGGAAGAGACCCAGTACTTC. Its protein product is CASSFSGVEETQYF.

The CDR3 loop is CASSPPSQSDTQYF. DNA for the CDR3: TGTGCCAGCTCACCACCAAGTCAGTCAGATACGCAGTATTTT. The V gene is TRBV18, the J gene TRBJ2-3; D is undetermined. V was shortened by 0 bases and J by 4 bases, with 8 bases between the two germline ends. This CDR3 spans 14 amino acids. In germline, CDR1 is KGHSH, CDR2 LQKENI.

The genes are TRBV30 and TRBJ2-5, with D hard to call. The germline gives CDR1 GTSNPN, CDR2 SVGIG (reference sequence). This CDR3 is built from 14 residues. V lost 3 bases and J 5 bases, leaving 16 bases between the germline ends. CDR3 bases: TGTGCCTGGAGAAGGTCCATCCCTGGGGAGACCCAGTACTTC. This sequence encodes CAWRRSIPGETQYF.